A single sample gave rise to the 12 T cell receptor beta chains below, sequenced in a study of identical twins. TCRdb analysed the 5' RACE reads with MiXCR anew, one entry per CDR3 protein. The sample contains under 300,000 distinct CDR3 sequences, roughly 7.1% of which appear only once. These data also formed part of another study, on T cells expressing NK-cell markers.

Sequencing used CD8+ T cells sorted from blood. The source of these receptors is a woman aged 18-29 years in good health.

This clonotype was picked up a small number of times. The chain combines TRBV10-3 with TRBJ1-5; D is possibly TRBD1 (5 bases). The CDR3 totals 14 residues. Per germline, CDR1 ENHRY and CDR2 SYGVKD. V lost 11 bases and J 0 bases, leaving 14 bases between the germline ends. As DNA, the CDR3 is TGTGCCGTTTGGGGGGGAAATAGCAATCAGCCCCAGCATTTT. Protein sequence: CAVWGGNSNQPQHF.

The table lists this clonotype with many counts. The chain joins TRBV12-3 or TRBV12-4 to TRBJ1-2; 7 nucleotides agree with TRBD1. There are 13 residues in the CDR3. J was trimmed by 8 bases and V by 6 bases; bases with no gene match: 9. CDR3 coding DNA: TGTGCCAGCAGCCCTGACAGGGCGGAGGGCTACACCTTC. Translating gives CASSPDRAEGYTF.

The sample holds a few counts of this clonotype. This chain joins TRBV5-6 and TRBJ2-7; D is perhaps TRBD1 (7 bases). CDR1 and CDR2 from the germline V gene are SGHDT and YYEEEE. Trimming removed 0 bases at V and 6 bases at J, with 13 bases between. The CDR3 is 14 amino acids. CDR3 in amino acids: CASSLVRQGGEQYF. The CDR3 nucleotides read TGTGCCAGCAGCTTGGTTCGGCAGGGGGGCGAGCAGTACTTC.

This clonotype was observed a handful of times. The chain combines TRBV20-1 with TRBJ2-1; TRBD2 aligns across 13 bases. This CDR3 contains 13 residues. The germline V gene encodes CDR1 DFQATT and CDR2 SNEGSKA (reference sequence). The ends lost 7 bases at V and 8 bases at J; junction bases unmatched: 5. CDR3 nucleotides: TGCAGTGGCCGACTAGCGGGAGGCCATGAGCAGTTCTTC. It translates to CSGRLAGGHEQFF.

This clonotype was seen a single time. The chain couples TRBV2 to TRBJ1-2, with 12 bases that match TRBD1. The CDR3 extends over 15 amino acids. With V trimmed by 8 bases and J by 4 bases, 8 bases remained unmatched. The V gene's germline CDR1 is SNHLY and CDR2 FYNNEI. The CDR3 region is CASPRGQGAGYGYTF. The CDR3 nucleotides read TGTGCCAGCCCCAGGGGACAGGGGGCGGGCTATGGCTACACCTTC.

This clonotype has at least ten counts. V is TRBV27 and J is TRBJ1-1; the D gene is possibly TRBD1 (6 bases). CDR1 is MNHEY and CDR2 is SMNVEV in the germline V gene (reference sequence). The CDR3 loop spans 14 amino acids. Deletions cut 6 bases from V and 1 base from J, with 12 bases between. CDR3 sequence (DNA): TGTGCCAGCAGCCATACAGGGCCGAACACTGAAGCTTTCTTT. Translated: CASSHTGPNTEAFF.

This chain links TRBV4-3 with TRBJ2-1; a weak D match, TRBD2 (6 bases). V was shortened by 4 bases and J by 7 bases, with 26 bases between the two germline ends. Germline CDR1 is LGHNA and CDR2 is YSLEER. There are 18 residues in the CDR3. CDR3 protein: CASSRLHRTGATWNEQFF. The DNA of the CDR3 is TGCGCCAGCAGCCGCCTCCACAGGACGGGAGCGACATGGAATGAGCAGTTCTTC.

The sample holds a few counts of this clonotype. The V and J genes are TRBV27 and TRBJ2-7; TRBD2 aligns across 14 bases. J was trimmed by 3 bases and V by 7 bases; bases with no gene match: 14. This CDR3 comprises 18 residues. CDR1 is MNHEY and CDR2 is SMNVEV in the germline V gene (reference sequence). The CDR3 sequence: CASKLVGTSGRVVYEQYF. The DNA of the CDR3 is TGTGCCAGCAAGCTCGTCGGGACTAGCGGGAGAGTGGTCTACGAGCAGTACTTC.

This clonotype was seen more than once but under ten times. The chain employs TRBV9 and TRBJ2-3, with TRBD2 matching 8 bases. This CDR3 region has 16 residues. The V gene's germline CDR1 is SGDLS and CDR2 YYNGEE. V lost 1 base to trimming and J lost 8 bases; unmatched junction nucleotides: 12. The CDR3 here is CASSVSSGGARGTQYF. CDR3 bases: TGTGCCAGCAGCGTATCCAGCGGGGGAGCTCGGGGTACGCAGTATTTT.

In its sample, this clonotype was seen many times. The rearrangement joins TRBV7-8 to TRBJ2-3, with 12 positions matching TRBD2. Germline CDR1 is SGHVS and CDR2 is FQNEAQ. With 3 bases clipped from V and 2 bases from J, the junction kept 3 bases outside the gene matches. This CDR3 is built from 16 residues. The CDR3 DNA reads as TGTGCCAGCAGCTTGCGGACTAGCGGGGCCACAGATACGCAGTATTTT. Translated, it gives CASSLRTSGATDTQYF. Variable domain in full (rest from reference TRBV7-8 and TRBJ2-3): GAGVSQSPRYKVAKRGQDVALRCDPISGHVSLFWYQQALGQGPEFLTYFQNEAQLDKSGLPSDRFFAERPEGSVSTLKIQRTQQEDSAVYLCASSLRTSGATDTQYFGPGTRLTVL.

In its sample, this clonotype was seen many times. J is TRBJ2-7 and V is TRBV6-2 or TRBV6-3; no clear D gene. V was pared by 6 bases and J by 1 base, with 16 bases between. CDR1 is MNHEY, CDR2 SVGEGT, per germline. This CDR3 is built from 15 residues. CDR3 DNA sequence: TGTGCCAGCAGCCTCCTTTCCGGAGTATCCTACGAGCAGTACTTC. Its protein product is CASSLLSGVSYEQYF.

This clonotype was counted ten times or more. J is TRBJ2-7 and V is TRBV29-1, with D unresolved. From germline, CDR1 is SQVTM and CDR2 ANQGSEA. This CDR3 comprises 12 residues. Trimming stripped 0 bases from V and 0 bases from J, with 3 bases between. DNA of the CDR3: TGCAGCGTTGAAGACAACTCCTACGAGCAGTACTTC. This sequence encodes CSVEDNSYEQYF.